The next 31 T cell receptor beta chains were all read from a single sample in a study of T cells in tuberculosis. Sequenced by immunoSEQ multiplex PCR; TCRdb stores in-frame clones only, minus some. The sample consists of 25,000 to 35,000 clones, nearly 97% of them appearing once. The sequenced sample consisted of PBMCs. These receptors all come from a donor between 10 and 29 years old with latent tuberculosis or without tuberculosis infection.

The chain couples TRBV29-1 to TRBJ2-1; a possible D gene is TRBD2 (6 bases). Deletions cut 4 bases from V and 7 bases from J, with 14 bases between. Germline V CDR1 and CDR2: SQVTM, ANQGSEA. The CDR3 totals 13 residues. Written as DNA, the CDR3 is TGCAGCGTTGTGCGGATTGGGGGGAATGAGCAGTTCTTC. Translating it yields CSVVRIGGNEQFF.

This chain joins TRBV2 and TRBJ1-4; D call uncertain. Germline-derived CDR1 and CDR2 are SNHLY and FYNNEI. The CDR3 is 14 amino acids. Deletions cut 8 bases from V and 8 bases from J, with 18 bases between. As DNA, the CDR3 is TGTGCCAGCCTACTTCGGGGTGTAGGGGAAAAACTGTTTTTT. Translated, it gives CASLLRGVGEKLFF.

The chain has TRBV23-1 and TRBJ1-5, with D tentatively TRBD1 (6 bases). TRBV23-1 is reported as an ORF; its role is uncertain. The V end was cut by 6 bases, the J end by 7 bases, with 16 bases between. The CDR3 runs to 14 residues. The CDR3 DNA is TGCGCCAGCAGCCCTACAGGGTGTAACCAGCCCCAGCATTTT. Translating gives CASSPTGCNQPQHF.

This clone was recorded once. The chain combines TRBV10-3 with TRBJ2-7; 7 nucleotides align to TRBD2. This CDR3 has 12 amino acids. Germline V CDR1 and CDR2: ENHRY, SYGVKD. V shed 10 bases, J shed 1 base, and the junction held 4 bases outside the gene matches. CDR3 sequence: CATRGLSYEQYF. DNA for the CDR3: TGTGCCACCCGGGGACTATCCTACGAGCAGTACTTC.

CDR3 coding DNA: TGTGCCAGCAGCCCTCGGGGGGCGCTTTACGAGCAGTACTTC. This gives the protein CASSPRGALYEQYF. This rearrangement joins TRBV7-9 to TRBJ2-7, with D maybe TRBD2 (7 bases). CDR1 is SEHNR and CDR2 is FQNEAQ in the germline V gene (reference sequence). The CDR3 covers 14 residues. The V end lost 5 bases, the J end lost 4 bases, and 15 bases lay between the germline ends. Combining the CDR3 with reference TRBV7-9 and TRBJ2-7 gives the whole variable domain DTGVSQNPRHKITKRGQNVTFRCDPISEHNRLYWYRQTLGQGPEFLTYFQNEAQLEKSRLLSDRFSAERPKGSFSTLEIQRTEQGDSAMYLCASSPRGALYEQYFGPGTRLTVT.

The rearrangement uses TRBV7-9 and TRBJ2-7; 8 positions agree with TRBD1. The germline CDR1 and CDR2 sequences are SEHNR and FQNEAQ (reference sequence). Trimming took 4 bases from V and 2 from J; bases not matched to a gene: 4. The CDR3 length is 14 residues. In DNA form, the CDR3 reads TGTGCCAGCAGCTCCCGACAGGGGACCTACGAGCAGTACTTC. It yields the protein CASSSRQGTYEQYF.

J is TRBJ2-3 and V is TRBV2; 11 nucleotides line up with TRBD2. V shed 3 bases, J shed 5 bases, and the junction held 4 bases outside the gene matches. Per the germline V gene, CDR1 is SNHLY and CDR2 is FYNNEI. The CDR3 contains 15 residues. Here the CDR3 DNA reads TGTGCCAGCAGTGACCCGGGACTAGCGGTAGATACGCAGTATTTT. Its translation is CASSDPGLAVDTQYF. Using reference TRBV2 and TRBJ2-3 for the parts outside the CDR3, the full variable domain is EPEVTQTPSHQVTQMGQEVILRCVPISNHLYFYWYRQILGQKVEFLVSFYNNEISEKSEIFDDQFSVERPDGSNFTLKIRSTKLEDSAMYFCASSDPGLAVDTQYFGPGTRLTVL.

The V and J genes are TRBV5-8 and TRBJ2-5, with a tentative D call TRBD2 (5 bases). The CDR3 contains 13 residues. V was cut by 1 base and J by 7 bases, with 11 bases left in between. The germline V gene has CDR1 SGHTS and CDR2 YDEGEE. In DNA, the CDR3 is TGTGCCAGCAGCTTGTCGGGATTGGGGACCCAGTACTTC. Protein sequence: CASSLSGLGTQYF.

A single count supports this clone. This chain connects TRBV6-5 to TRBJ2-5; the D gene is possibly TRBD1 (6 bases). The CDR3 covers 12 residues. The V end lost 6 bases, the J end lost 2 bases, and 7 bases lay between the germline ends. CDR1 MNHEY and CDR2 SVGAGI come from the germline V gene. In DNA, the CDR3 is TGTGCCAGCAGACAGGGACAAGAGACCCAGTACTTC. It codes for CASRQGQETQYF.

The DNA of the CDR3 is TGTGCCAGCAGCTTCATACGGGGGGCACCCTACGAGCAGTACTTC. This codes for CASSFIRGAPYEQYF. The rearrangement joins TRBV7-9 to TRBJ2-7, with TRBD2 as a possible D gene (7 bases). The CDR3 consists of 15 residues. CDR1 and CDR2 (germline): SEHNR, FQNEAQ (reference sequence). Trimming pared 3 bases from V and 2 bases from J, leaving 14 bases between. The full variable domain, in which reference TRBV7-9 and TRBJ2-7 provide the parts outside the CDR3, is DTGVSQNPRHKITKRGQNVTFRCDPISEHNRLYWYRQTLGQGPEFLTYFQNEAQLEKSRLLSDRFSAERPKGSFSTLEIQRTEQGDSAMYLCASSFIRGAPYEQYFGPGTRLTVT.

The chain carries TRBV7-9 and TRBJ1-1; D is uncertain. V lost 1 base, J lost 2 bases, and 17 bases lay in between. The CDR3 length is 17 residues. Germline V gene sequence: CDR1 SEHNR, CDR2 FQNEAQ (reference sequence). The CDR3 sequence: CASSLGLPRPVNTEAFF. The CDR3 bases are TGTGCCAGCAGCTTAGGCCTCCCCAGGCCGGTAAACACTGAAGCTTTCTTT.

V usage is TRBV5-1 and J usage is TRBJ1-2; TRBD1 aligns across 7 bases. The trim removed 2 bases at V and 4 bases at J, leaving 11 bases unmatched. Germline V gives CDR1 SGHRS, CDR2 YFSETQ. This CDR3 is built from 16 residues. The CDR3 protein is CASSFQTGTELYGYTF. The CDR3 DNA sequence: TGCGCCAGCAGCTTCCAGACAGGGACCGAACTCTATGGCTACACCTTC.

This sequence joins TRBV19 and TRBJ1-5; D unclear. The CDR3 totals 15 residues. Per germline, CDR1 LNHDA and CDR2 SQIVND (reference sequence). Trimming stripped 7 bases from V and 0 bases from J, with 13 bases between. The CDR3 is CASNWGGNSNQPQHF. The DNA of the CDR3 is TGTGCCAGTAATTGGGGAGGGAATAGCAATCAGCCCCAGCATTTT. Supplemented by reference TRBV19 and TRBJ1-5, the full variable domain reads DGGITQSPKYLFRKEGQNVTLSCEQNLNHDAMYWYRQDPGQGLRLIYYSQIVNDFQKGDIAEGYSVSREKKESFPLTVTSAQKNPTAFYLCASNWGGNSNQPQHFGDGTRLSIL.

CDR3 sequence: CASSQGTENSPLHF. The CDR3 region has the DNA TGTGCCAGCAGCCAAGGAACGGAGAATTCACCCCTCCACTTT. The rearrangement joins TRBV4-2 to TRBJ1-6; D is uncertain. From germline, CDR1 is LGHNA and CDR2 YNFKEQ. This CDR3 is built from 14 residues. V was pared by 1 base and J by 7 bases, with 8 bases between.

This sequence joins TRBV7-6 and TRBJ2-7; the match to TRBD2 covers 8 bases. Germline V gene data show CDR1 as SGHVS and CDR2 as FNYEAQ. This CDR3 region has 15 residues. Germline trimming cut 5 bases from V and 4 bases from J; bases unmatched to any gene: 10. CDR3 bases: TGTGCCAGCAGCCCCAGCGGGGGCGGGGGGTACGAGCAGTACTTC. Translating it yields CASSPSGGGGYEQYF.

The chain employs TRBV5-1 and TRBJ2-1; 11 bases are shared with TRBD2. With V trimmed by 3 bases and J by 8 bases, 13 bases remained unmatched. The CDR3 runs to 17 residues. Looked up from germline, CDR1 is SGHRS and CDR2 is YFSETQ. The DNA of the CDR3 is TGCGCCAGCAGCTACGGCTTAGCGGGAGGGGCGGCCGATGAGCAGTTCTTC. Amino acids: CASSYGLAGGAADEQFF.

This clone showed up just once. The rearrangement joins TRBV15 to TRBJ2-1; 12 bases align to TRBD2. Trimming removed 7 bases from V and 8 bases from J; junction bases left unmatched: 9. The CDR3 has 15 amino acids. CDR1 is LNHNV, CDR2 YYDKDF, per germline (reference sequence). For the CDR3, the DNA is TGTGCCACCAACTCAAGACTAGCGGGAGTGTATGAGCAGTTCTTC. Its translation is CATNSRLAGVYEQFF. Based on the CDR3 plus reference TRBV15 and TRBJ2-1, the full variable domain is DAMVIQNPRYQVTQFGKPVTLSCSQTLNHNVMYWYQQKSSQAPKLLFHYYDKDFNNEADTPDNFQSRRPNTSFCFLDIRSPGLGDTAMYLCATNSRLAGVYEQFFGPGTRLTVL.

CDR3 residues: CASSQRGPRPINQPQHF. In DNA, the CDR3 is TGTGCCAGCAGCCAAAGAGGGCCTCGGCCTATTAATCAGCCCCAGCATTTT. The rearrangement joins TRBV21-1 to TRBJ1-5. TRBV21-1 is labeled a pseudogene. The CDR3 runs 17 residues.

This clone was detected once. The rearrangement links TRBV10-1 to TRBJ1-1, with D possibly matching TRBD1 (6 bases). Trimming took off 5 bases at V and 5 bases at J, with 12 bases between the two ends. CDR1 is WNHNN, CDR2 SYGVQD, per germline (reference sequence). The CDR3 sequence is 13 residues long. CDR3 in DNA: TGCGCCAGCAGTCGACAGGTCGGGACTGAAGCTTTCTTT. Translating gives CASSRQVGTEAFF.

V gene TRBV7-9 combines with J gene TRBJ1-1; 9 positions agree with TRBD1. Per the germline V gene, CDR1 is SEHNR and CDR2 is FQNEAQ (reference sequence). V lost 4 bases, J lost 2 bases, and 5 bases stayed unmatched. The CDR3 loop spans 15 amino acids. CDR3 protein: CASSSKQGANTEAFF. The CDR3 nucleotides are TGTGCCAGCAGCTCCAAACAGGGGGCCAACACTGAAGCTTTCTTT.

The gene calls are TRBV5-1 and TRBJ1-2, with 7 positions matching TRBD1. The germline V gene has CDR1 SGHRS and CDR2 YFSETQ. CDR3 size: 12 residues. The ends lost 0 bases at V and 8 bases at J; junction bases unmatched: 1. CDR3: CASSLDRGGYTF. The CDR3 DNA sequence: TGCGCCAGCAGCTTGGACAGGGGAGGCTACACCTTC.

The chain links TRBV6-1 to TRBJ1-2; tentative D call: TRBD1 (5 bases). Trimming took 8 bases from V and 6 from J, leaving 16 bases between them. This CDR3 is built from 13 residues. Germline assignment: CDR1 MNHNS and CDR2 SASEGT. The CDR3 region is CASSQVRYDGYTF. In DNA form, the CDR3 reads TGTGCCAGCTCACAGGTCCGTTATGATGGCTACACCTTC.

This clone was counted once. The V gene is TRBV9, the J gene TRBJ1-1; D gene uncertain. In germline, CDR1 is SGDLS, CDR2 YYNGEE. The V and J ends lost 4 bases and 4 bases respectively, with 11 bases between them. The CDR3 loop spans 13 amino acids. CDR3 residues: CASSLNGGTEAFF. The CDR3 nucleotides read TGTGCCAGCAGCTTAAACGGTGGCACTGAAGCTTTCTTT.

The chain joins TRBV19 to TRBJ1-1, with D possibly being TRBD1 (5 bases). Between the trimmed V and J ends, which lost 7 bases and 3 bases, there was a span of 12 bases. The CDR3 contains 13 residues. Per germline, CDR1 LNHDA and CDR2 SQIVND (reference sequence). DNA of the CDR3: TGTGCCAGTACAGGGAACGAGTACACTGAAGCTTTCTTT. This translates into CASTGNEYTEAFF.

The rearrangement uses TRBV5-1 and TRBJ2-2, with TRBD2 matching over 7 bases. In germline, CDR1 is SGHRS, CDR2 YFSETQ. V dropped 4 bases and J dropped 3; count of bases not matched to a gene: 12. This CDR3 is built from 17 residues. The CDR3 here is CASSLPRDYPDTGELFF. Written as DNA, the CDR3 is TGCGCCAGCAGCCTGCCCCGGGACTACCCCGACACCGGGGAGCTGTTTTTT. Using reference TRBV5-1 and TRBJ2-2 for the parts outside the CDR3, the full variable domain is KAGVTQTPRYLIKTRGQQVTLSCSPISGHRSVSWYQQTPGQGLQFLFEYFSETQRNKGNFPGRFSGRQFSNSRSEMNVSTLELGDSALYLCASSLPRDYPDTGELFFGEGSRLTVL.

This clone has only a few counts. V and J are TRBV7-9 and TRBJ2-3, with TRBD2 identical over 7 bases. Germline V gene data show CDR1 as SEHNR and CDR2 as FQNEAQ (reference sequence). The V gene end was trimmed by 5 bases and the J gene end by 9 bases; junction bases not matched to a gene: 11. CDR3 length equals 14 residues. The CDR3 here is CASSIPTSRGTQYF. The CDR3 DNA reads TGTGCCAGCAGCATACCGACTAGCCGGGGAACGCAGTATTTT.

The gene calls are TRBV7-2 and TRBJ2-7; 7 bases agree with TRBD1. Germline CDR1 SGHTA, CDR2 FQGNSA. The CDR3 runs 14 residues. After removal of 5 bases from V and 3 bases from J, the junction contained 7 bases not matched to a gene. The CDR3: CASSPRDSFYEQYF. CDR3 nucleotide sequence: TGTGCCAGCAGCCCCCGGGACAGCTTCTACGAGCAGTACTTC.

This chain joins TRBV11-2 and TRBJ2-5; D is uncertain. V lost 2 bases to trimming and J lost 1 base, with 5 bases between them. Germline V gene lookup returns CDR1 SGHAT and CDR2 FQNNGV. The CDR3 runs 13 residues. CDR3 coding DNA: TGTGCCAGCAGCTTACTACCCCAAGAGACCCAGTACTTC. Its protein product is CASSLLPQETQYF. The full variable domain, in which reference TRBV11-2 and TRBJ2-5 provide the parts outside the CDR3, is EAGVAQSPRYKIIEKRQSVAFWCNPISGHATLYWYQQILGQGPKLLIQFQNNGVVDDSQLPKDRFSAERLKGVDSTLKIQPAKLEDSAVYLCASSLLPQETQYFGPGTRLLVL.

As DNA, the CDR3 is TGTGCCAGTAGTGAACCACAGGGGTCTGGGGATACGCAGTATTTT. Translation gives CASSEPQGSGDTQYF. The V call is TRBV19, the J call TRBJ2-3; TRBD1 agrees at 7 bases. From germline, CDR1 is LNHDA and CDR2 SQIVND (reference sequence). V gave up 5 bases and J gave up 6 bases; unmatched junction bases: 11. The CDR3 contains 15 residues.

This sequence joins TRBV2 and TRBJ2-5, with a weak D call TRBD1 (5 bases). CDR3 length: 14 residues. Between the trimmed V and J ends, which lost 5 bases and 4 bases, there was a span of 14 bases. Germline lookup yields CDR1 SNHLY and CDR2 FYNNEI. CDR3 loop: CASSLGAGPETQYF. For the CDR3, the DNA is TGTGCCAGCAGTCTTGGGGCAGGGCCAGAGACCCAGTACTTC. The variable domain in full, completed from reference TRBV2 and TRBJ2-5, reads EPEVTQTPSHQVTQMGQEVILRCVPISNHLYFYWYRQILGQKVEFLVSFYNNEISEKSEIFDDQFSVERPDGSNFTLKIRSTKLEDSAMYFCASSLGAGPETQYFGPGTRLLVL.

CDR3 residues: CASSLNGSPNTEAFF. The DNA of the CDR3 is TGTGCCAGCAGCTTAAACGGGTCTCCGAACACTGAAGCTTTCTTT. The chain uses TRBV7-3 and TRBJ1-1; D uncertain. V dropped 1 base and J dropped 1 base, with 10 bases sitting between them. Looked up from germline, CDR1 is SGHTA and CDR2 is FQGTGA. This CDR3 is 15 amino acids long. Using reference TRBV7-3 and TRBJ1-1 for the parts outside the CDR3, the full variable domain is GAGVSQTPSNKVTEKGKYVELRCDPISGHTALYWYRQSLGQGPEFLIYFQGTGAADDSGLPNDRFFAVRPEGSVSTLKIQRTERGDSAVYLCASSLNGSPNTEAFFGQGTRLTVV.